The clone carrying this T cell receptor beta chain is labeled medium-sized. What it binds is not known. The ends were cut back, 5 bases at V and 4 bases at J, with 21 bases in the middle. The CDR3 runs to 16 residues. From germline, CDR1 is MDHEN and CDR2 SYDVKM. Individual cDNA molecules received unique molecular identifiers. TCRdb re-analysed the 5' RACE reads in MiXCR, keeping a single row per CDR3 protein. The table lists over 55,000 distinct CDR3 sequences, 12% of them singletons, with around 2.9% in the top ten. The data were taken from a study of early T cells in non-severe SARS-CoV-2 infection. Study-wide context: Sequencing targeted bulk RNA from unsorted whole blood, leaving chains unpaired. Study-wide points: Matching results from VDJdb favored anti-spike CD8 responses, leaving private and CD4 specificities undetected.

The clonotype was recovered from an adult who was a healthcare worker with PCR-confirmed SARS-CoV-2 infection or an uninfected control (not recorded which). Sample: whole blood, taken at baseline. The chain combines TRBV28 with TRBJ2-7; D uncertain. DNA for the CDR3: TGTGCCAGCAGTAACCCCCAGTCATTCAGAGGTTACGAGCAGTACTTC. This translates into CASSNPQSFRGYEQYF.